One T cell receptor (beta chain) is described in this entry. The method was immunoSEQ multiplex PCR; TCRdb's version includes in-frame clones alone and lacks a portion of them. Of about 59,000 clones listed, roughly nine tenths are singletons. These data are taken from a study of blood T cell repertoires in COVID-19. The TCR originated in a human donor in a cohort sampled during active COVID-19. The specimen sequenced was peripheral blood.

CDR3 in DNA: TGTGCCAGCCTCGGCGGGAGCTCCTACAATGAGCAGTTCTTC. It yields the protein CASLGGSSYNEQFF. J is TRBJ2-1 and V is TRBV7-2; 7 bases line up with TRBD2. Per germline, CDR1 SGHTA and CDR2 FQGNSA. After removal of 8 bases from V and 0 bases from J, the junction contained 4 bases not matched to a gene. The CDR3 runs to 14 residues.